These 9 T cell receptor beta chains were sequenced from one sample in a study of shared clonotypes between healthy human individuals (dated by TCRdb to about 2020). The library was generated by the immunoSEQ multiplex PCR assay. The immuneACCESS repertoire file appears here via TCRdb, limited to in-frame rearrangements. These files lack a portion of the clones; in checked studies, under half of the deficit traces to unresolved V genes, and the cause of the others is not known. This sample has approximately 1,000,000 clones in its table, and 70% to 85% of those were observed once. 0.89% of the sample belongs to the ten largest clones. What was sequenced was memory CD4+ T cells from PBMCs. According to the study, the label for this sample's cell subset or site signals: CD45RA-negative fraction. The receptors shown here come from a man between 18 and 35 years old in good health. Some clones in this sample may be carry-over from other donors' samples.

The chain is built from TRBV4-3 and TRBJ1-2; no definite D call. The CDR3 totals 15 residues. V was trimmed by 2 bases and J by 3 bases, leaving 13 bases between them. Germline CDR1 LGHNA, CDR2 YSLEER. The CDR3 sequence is CASSQSSRADYGYTF. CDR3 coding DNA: TGCGCCAGCAGCCAATCTAGCCGGGCGGACTATGGCTACACCTTC.

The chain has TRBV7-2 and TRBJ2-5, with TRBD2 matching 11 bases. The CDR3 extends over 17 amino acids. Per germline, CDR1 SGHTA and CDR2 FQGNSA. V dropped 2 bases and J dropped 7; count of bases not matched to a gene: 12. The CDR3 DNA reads TGTGCCAGCAGCTTAATCTCCGGGCGGCTAGCGGGAGGGACCCAGTACTTC. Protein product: CASSLISGRLAGGTQYF.

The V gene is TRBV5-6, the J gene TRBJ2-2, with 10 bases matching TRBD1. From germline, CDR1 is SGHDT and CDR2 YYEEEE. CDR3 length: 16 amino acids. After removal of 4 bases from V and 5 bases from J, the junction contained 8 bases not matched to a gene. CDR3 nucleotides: TGTGCCAGCAGCCAAACCGGGACAGGGGCAACCGGGGAGCTGTTTTTT. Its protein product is CASSQTGTGATGELFF.

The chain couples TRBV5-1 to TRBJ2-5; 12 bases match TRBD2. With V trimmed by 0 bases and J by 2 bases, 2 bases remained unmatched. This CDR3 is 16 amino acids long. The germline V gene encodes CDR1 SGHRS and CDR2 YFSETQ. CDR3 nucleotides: TGCGCCAGCAGCTTGGCCCTAGCGGGAGGGCAAGAGACCCAGTACTTC. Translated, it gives CASSLALAGGQETQYF.

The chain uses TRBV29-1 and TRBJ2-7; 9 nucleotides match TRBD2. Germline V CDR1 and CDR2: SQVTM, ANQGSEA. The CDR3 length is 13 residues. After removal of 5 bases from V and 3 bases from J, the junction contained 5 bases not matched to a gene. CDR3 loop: CSVRLADSYEQYF. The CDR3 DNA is TGCAGCGTTCGACTAGCGGACAGCTACGAGCAGTACTTC.

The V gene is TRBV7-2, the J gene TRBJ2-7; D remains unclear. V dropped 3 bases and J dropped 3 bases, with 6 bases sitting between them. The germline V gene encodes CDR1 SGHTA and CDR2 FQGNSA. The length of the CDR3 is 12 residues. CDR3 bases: TGTGCCAGCAGCTTTATACTCTACGAGCAGTACTTC. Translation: CASSFILYEQYF.

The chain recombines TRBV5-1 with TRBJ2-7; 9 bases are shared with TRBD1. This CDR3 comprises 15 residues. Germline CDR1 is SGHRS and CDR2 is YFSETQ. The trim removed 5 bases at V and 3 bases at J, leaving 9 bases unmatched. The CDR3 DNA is TGCGCCAGCAGGGGGGGACAGGGAAGGGACTACGAGCAGTACTTC. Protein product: CASRGGQGRDYEQYF.

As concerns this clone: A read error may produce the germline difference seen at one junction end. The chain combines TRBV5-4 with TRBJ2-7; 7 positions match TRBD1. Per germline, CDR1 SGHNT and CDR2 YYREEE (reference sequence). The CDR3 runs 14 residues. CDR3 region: CASSQRTGKYEQYF. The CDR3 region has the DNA TGCGCCAGCAGCCAACGGACAGGAAAATACGAGCAGTACTTC.

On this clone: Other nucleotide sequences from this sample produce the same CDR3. The CDR3 DNA reads TGCGCCAGCAGCTTGGCAGGGGGTAGCACAGATACGCAGTATTTT. Residues: CASSLAGGSTDTQYF. The V and J genes are TRBV5-1 and TRBJ2-3, with 7 bases identical to TRBD1. The junction had 1 base not matched to a gene; V was cut back by 0 bases and J by 0 bases. Per germline, CDR1 SGHRS and CDR2 YFSETQ. The CDR3 runs to 15 residues.